Listed below are T cell receptor beta chains from one sample, sequenced in a study of shared clonotypes between healthy human individuals. Repertoires were generated with immunoSEQ multiplex PCR, while TCRdb's copy carries only in-frame clones and drops some. The data hold 2 million to 3 million clones, with 90% to 95% observed a single time. The specimen sequenced was naive CD4+ T cells from PBMCs. The origin of the receptors is a man aged 18 to 30 in good health. Some clones in this sample may be carry-over from other donors' samples. The CDR3 runs from the conserved cysteine through the conserved F or W. A D gene is named only where the DNA matches it firmly. Some rows mark clone size as missing; the rest say once, few, many or name a class of expanded clone.

CASSLRYEKLFF | TGTGCCAGCAGTTTACGTTATGAAAAACTGTTTTTT | - | TRBV28 | - | TRBJ1-4
CASIPEGRLNTGELFF | TGTGCCAGCATTCCAGAGGGCAGGCTGAACACCGGGGAGCTGTTTTTT | - | TRBV28 | - | TRBJ2-2
CASSPTGGAGQPQHF | TGTGCCAGTAGTCCGACAGGGGGCGCCGGTCAGCCCCAGCATTTT | TRBD1 | TRBV19 | - | TRBJ1-5
CASTEGGIGTYNEQFF | TGTGCCAGCACCGAAGGCGGGATCGGCACCTACAATGAGCAGTTCTTC | - | TRBV2 | - | TRBJ2-1
CASSFNRGLRNEQYF | TGTGCCAGCAGTTTTAACAGGGGGCTGAGGAACGAGCAGTACTTC | TRBD1 | TRBV6-5 | - | TRBJ2-7
CASSMRQGALYNEQFF | TGTGCCAGTAGTATGAGACAGGGGGCTTTGTACAATGAGCAGTTCTTC | TRBD1 | TRBV19 | - | TRBJ2-1
CASSLMWDSYEQYF | TGTGCCAGCAGTTTAATGTGGGATTCCTACGAGCAGTACTTC | - | TRBV27 | - | TRBJ2-7
CASRGSYEQCF | TGTGCCAGCAGGGGGTCCTACGAGCAGTGCTTC | - | TRBV2 | - | TRBJ2-7
CAWDRQYNEKLFF | TGTGCCTGGGATAGACAGTATAATGAAAAACTGTTTTTT | - | TRBV30 | - | TRBJ1-4
CASSIQGAHEKLFF | TGTGCCAGCAGCATACAGGGGGCGCATGAAAAACTGTTTTTT | TRBD1 | TRBV5-4 | - | TRBJ1-4
CASSDFGGTDREAFF | TGTGCCAGCAGCGATTTTGGAGGGACAGATCGAGAAGCTTTCTTT | TRBD1 | TRBV14 | - | TRBJ1-1
CASSRDSNYGYTF | TGTGCCAGCAGCCGGGACAGCAACTATGGCTACACCTTC | TRBD1 | TRBV5-4 | - | TRBJ1-2
CASSSGLNPYNEQFF | TGCGCCAGCAGCTCAGGACTAAACCCCTACAATGAGCAGTTCTTC | - | TRBV5-1 | - | TRBJ2-1
CASSQTPYEQYF | TGTGCCAGCAGCCAAACACCGTACGAGCAGTACTTC | - | TRBV28 | - | TRBJ2-7
CASSPAGASGRRKQYF | TGTGCCAGCAGCCCAGCCGGGGCTAGCGGGAGGAGGAAGCAGTACTTC | TRBD2 | TRBV7-9 | - | TRBJ2-7
CASSVTGQRGTEAFF | TGTGCCAGCAGCGTCACGGGACAGAGGGGCACTGAAGCTTTCTTT | TRBD1 | TRBV9 | - | TRBJ1-1
CASSLGQGSGEQYF | TGTGCCAGCAGCTTGGGACAGGGAAGTGGAGAGCAGTACTTC | TRBD1 | TRBV7-3 | once | TRBJ2-7
CASSPGGNYNEQFF | TGCGCCAGCAGCCCAGGCGGGAATTACAATGAGCAGTTCTTC | - | TRBV4-1 | - | TRBJ2-1
CASMSRGYGTQYF | TGTGCCAGCATGTCCAGGGGCTATGGGACCCAGTACTTC | - | TRBV6-5 | - | TRBJ2-5
CASSSLGGRFGYEQYF | TGTGCCAGCAGCTCCCTTGGCGGGAGATTTGGCTACGAGCAGTACTTC | TRBD2 | TRBV11-2 | once | TRBJ2-7
CASSHGTGYTTGELFF | TGTGCCAGCAGCCACGGGACAGGGTATACCACCGGGGAGCTGTTTTTT | TRBD1 | TRBV5-6 | - | TRBJ2-2
CASSIGLAGGSYEQYF | TGCGCCAGCAGCATCGGACTAGCGGGAGGCTCCTACGAGCAGTACTTC | TRBD2 | TRBV5-1 | - | TRBJ2-7
CASSSGSSYNEQFF | TGTGCCAGCAGTAGCGGGAGCTCCTACAATGAGCAGTTCTTC | TRBD2 | TRBV6-1 | - | TRBJ2-1
CASSPWGRGQETQYF | TGTGCCAGCTCACCATGGGGGCGGGGCCAAGAGACCCAGTACTTC | - | TRBV18 | - | TRBJ2-5
CASSVDRADNQPQHF | TGCGCCAGCAGCGTCGACAGGGCCGATAATCAGCCCCAGCATTTT | TRBD1 | TRBV5-1 | few | TRBJ1-5
CSSDSTPAVYGYTF | TGCAGCTCGGACTCAACCCCGGCGGTCTATGGCTACACCTTC | - | TRBV29-1 | - | TRBJ1-2
CASSPGTMYTGELFF | TGTGCCAGCAGCCCCGGGACTATGTACACCGGGGAGCTGTTTTTT | TRBD2 | TRBV7-2 | - | TRBJ2-2